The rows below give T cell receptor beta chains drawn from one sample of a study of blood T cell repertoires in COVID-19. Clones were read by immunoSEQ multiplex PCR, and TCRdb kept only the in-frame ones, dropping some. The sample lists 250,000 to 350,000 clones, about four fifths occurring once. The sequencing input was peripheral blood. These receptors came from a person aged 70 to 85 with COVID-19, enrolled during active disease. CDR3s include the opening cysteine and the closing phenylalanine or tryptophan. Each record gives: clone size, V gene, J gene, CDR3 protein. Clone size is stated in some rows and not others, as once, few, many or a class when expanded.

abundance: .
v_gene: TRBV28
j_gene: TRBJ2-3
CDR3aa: CASSPPGGAPPQYF

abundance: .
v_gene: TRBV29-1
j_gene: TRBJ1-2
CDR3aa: CSVVLAGTNYGYTF

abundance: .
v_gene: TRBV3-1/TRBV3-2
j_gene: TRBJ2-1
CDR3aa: CASSQGAGSHNEQFF

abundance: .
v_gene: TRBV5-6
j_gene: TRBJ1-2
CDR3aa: CASSLLQGLGYTF

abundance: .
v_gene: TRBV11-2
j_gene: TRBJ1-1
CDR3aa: CASSPDRDHTEAFF

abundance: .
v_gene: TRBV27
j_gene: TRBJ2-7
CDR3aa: CASSSQREPHRFGQYF

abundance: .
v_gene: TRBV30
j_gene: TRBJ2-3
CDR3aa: CAWSPGTSGRTSTDTQYF

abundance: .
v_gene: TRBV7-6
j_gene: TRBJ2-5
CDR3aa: CASSLAGGHQETQYF

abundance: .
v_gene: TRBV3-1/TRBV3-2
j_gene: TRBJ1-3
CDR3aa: CASSFSPGTGAGNTIYF

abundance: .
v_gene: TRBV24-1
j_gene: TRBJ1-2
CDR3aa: CATSLGRDYGYTF

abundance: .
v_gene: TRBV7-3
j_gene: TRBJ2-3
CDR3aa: CASSSRLAGGPDTQYF

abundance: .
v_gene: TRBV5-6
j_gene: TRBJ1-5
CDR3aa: CASSASGESNQPQHF

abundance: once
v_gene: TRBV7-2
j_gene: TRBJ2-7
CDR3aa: CASSLARRGSSYEQYF

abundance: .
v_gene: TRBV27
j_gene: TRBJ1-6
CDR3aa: CASSLQGNSPLHF

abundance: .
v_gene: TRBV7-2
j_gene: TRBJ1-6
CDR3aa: CASSLVPEASPLHF

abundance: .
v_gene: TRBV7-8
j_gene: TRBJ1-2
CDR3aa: CASSLDGRDIDRYTF

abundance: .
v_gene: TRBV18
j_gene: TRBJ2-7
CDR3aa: CASSPQQGTYEQYF

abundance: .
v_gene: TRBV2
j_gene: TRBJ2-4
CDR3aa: CASSERAGQTNIQYF

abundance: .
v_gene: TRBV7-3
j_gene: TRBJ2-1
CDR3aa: CASSLTGQGYNEQFF

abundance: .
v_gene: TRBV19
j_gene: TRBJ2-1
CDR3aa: CASKGLAAYNEQFF

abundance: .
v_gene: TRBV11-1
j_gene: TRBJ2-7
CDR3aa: CASSSTSGSYEQYF

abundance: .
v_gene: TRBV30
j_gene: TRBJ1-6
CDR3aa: CAWRKGNFGGYNSPLHF

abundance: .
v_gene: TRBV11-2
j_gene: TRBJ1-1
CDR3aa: CASSRGQGLGAEAFF